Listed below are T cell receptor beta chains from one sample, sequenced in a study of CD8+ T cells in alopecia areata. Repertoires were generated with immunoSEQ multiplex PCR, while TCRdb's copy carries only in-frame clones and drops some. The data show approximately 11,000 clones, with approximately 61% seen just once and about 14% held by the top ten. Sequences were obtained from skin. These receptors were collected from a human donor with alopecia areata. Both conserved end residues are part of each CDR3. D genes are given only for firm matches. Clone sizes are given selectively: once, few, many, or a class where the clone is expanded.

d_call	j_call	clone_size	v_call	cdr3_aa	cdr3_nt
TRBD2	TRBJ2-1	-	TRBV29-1	CSVDSRASGSNNEQFF	TGCAGCGTTGATTCCCGGGCTAGCGGGTCTAACAATGAGCAGTTCTTC
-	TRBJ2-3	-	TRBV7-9	CASSLALSSLALQADTQYF	TGTGCCAGCAGCTTAGCCTTGAGTTCCCTAGCACTACAAGCAGATACGCAGTATTTT
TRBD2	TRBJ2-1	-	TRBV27	CASSTFGTSGVNEQFF	TGTGCCAGCAGTACCTTCGGGACTAGTGGGGTCAATGAGCAGTTCTTC
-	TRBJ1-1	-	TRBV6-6	CASSDGWGATEAFF	TGTGCCAGCAGCGACGGCTGGGGGGCAACTGAAGCTTTCTTT
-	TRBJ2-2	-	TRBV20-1	CSAINTGELFF	TGCAGTGCTATAAACACCGGGGAGCTGTTTTTT
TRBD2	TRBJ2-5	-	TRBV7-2	CASSRQRGDQETQYF	TGTGCCAGCAGCAGACAGCGGGGGGATCAAGAGACCCAGTACTTC
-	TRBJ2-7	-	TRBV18	CASSPLQQAGLGEQYF	TGTGCCAGCTCACCACTTCAACAGGCCGGTCTCGGGGAGCAGTACTTC
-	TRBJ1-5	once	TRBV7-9	CASTRGEGFPPQPQHF	TGTGCCAGCACGCGGGGGGAGGGATTCCCCCCTCAGCCCCAGCATTTT
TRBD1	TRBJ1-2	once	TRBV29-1	CSAGTGGEGSGYTF	TGCAGCGCCGGGACAGGTGGGGAGGGCTCAGGCTACACCTTC
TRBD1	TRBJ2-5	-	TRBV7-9	CASSLTSDREETQYF	TGTGCCAGCAGCTTAACCTCAGACAGGGAAGAGACCCAGTACTTC
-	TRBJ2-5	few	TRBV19	CASRFSGQETQYF	TGTGCCAGTAGATTTAGCGGACAAGAGACCCAGTACTTC
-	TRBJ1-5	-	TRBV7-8	CASSLGLGGMGNQPQHF	TGTGCCAGCAGCTTAGGACTGGGGGGGATGGGCAATCAGCCCCAGCATTTT
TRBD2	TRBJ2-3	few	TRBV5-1	CASSFIAGGEAQYF	TGCGCCAGCAGCTTCATAGCGGGGGGAGAAGCGCAGTATTTT
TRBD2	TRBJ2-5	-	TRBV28	CASSLAGGPLETQYF	TGTGCCAGCAGTTTAGCGGGGGGGCCCTTAGAGACCCAGTACTTC
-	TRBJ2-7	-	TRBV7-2	CASSRTHSSYEQYF	TGTGCCAGCAGCAGGACGCATAGCTCCTACGAGCAGTACTTC
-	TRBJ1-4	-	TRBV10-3	CATQQGGDEKLFF	TGTGCCACACAACAGGGTGGGGATGAAAAACTGTTTTTT
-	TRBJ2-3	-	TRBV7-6	CASSLGPSITDTQYF	TGTGCCAGCAGCTTGGGCCCCTCAATCACAGATACGCAGTATTTT
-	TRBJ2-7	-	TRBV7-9	CASSSDSQAYEQYF	TGTGCCAGCAGCTCGGACAGTCAGGCCTACGAGCAGTACTTC
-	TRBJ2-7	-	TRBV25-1	CASSTTGNYEQYF	TGTGCCAGCAGTACGACGGGTAACTACGAGCAGTACTTC
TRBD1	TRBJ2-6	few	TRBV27	CASSFRGQGHVSGANVLTF	TGTGCCAGCAGTTTTCGGGGACAGGGGCATGTCTCTGGGGCCAACGTCCTGACTTTC
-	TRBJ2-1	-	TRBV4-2	CASSQVGNVLFF	TGTGCCAGCAGCCAAGTAGGAAATGTTCTCTTCTTC
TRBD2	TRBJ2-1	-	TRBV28	CASSSPGTSTYNEQFF	TGTGCCAGCAGTTCCCCCGGGACTAGTACCTACAATGAGCAGTTCTTC
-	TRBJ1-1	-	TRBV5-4	CASSLQQLNTEAFF	TGTGCCAGCAGCTTGCAACAGTTGAACACTGAAGCTTTCTTT
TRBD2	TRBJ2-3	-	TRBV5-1	CASSYRLRRGGTDTQYF	TGCGCCAGCAGCTACAGGTTGCGGCGGGGGGGCACAGATACGCAGTATTTT
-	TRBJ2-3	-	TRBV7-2	CASSLGGAPTDTQYF	TGTGCCAGCAGCTTAGGGGGGGCTCCCACAGATACGCAGTATTTT
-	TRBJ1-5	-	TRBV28	CASSLAGGWNQPQHF	TGTGCCAGCAGTTTGGCGGGGGGCTGGAATCAGCCCCAGCATTTT
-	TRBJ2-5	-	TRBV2	CASSPGQYF	TGTGCCAGCTCTCCAGGCCAGTACTTC
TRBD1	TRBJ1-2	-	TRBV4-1	CASSQGQGYGYTF	TGCGCCAGCAGCCAAGGACAGGGGTATGGCTACACCTTC
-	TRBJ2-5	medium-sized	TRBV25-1	CASSDGTQYF	TGTGCCAGCAGTGATGGGACCCAGTACTTC
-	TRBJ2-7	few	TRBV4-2	CASSQAEQGLDYEQYF	TGTGCCAGCAGCCAAGCCGAGCAGGGGCTTGATTACGAGCAGTACTTC
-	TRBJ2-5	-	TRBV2	CASTLYLQETQYF	TGTGCCAGTACATTATACCTACAAGAGACCCAGTACTTC
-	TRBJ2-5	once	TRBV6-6	CASSYGLGGRQETQYF	TGTGCCAGCAGTTACGGTCTTGGGGGACGCCAAGAGACCCAGTACTTC
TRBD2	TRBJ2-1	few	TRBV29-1	CSVPSGGGYNEQFF	TGCAGCGTTCCTAGCGGGGGAGGCTACAATGAGCAGTTCTTC
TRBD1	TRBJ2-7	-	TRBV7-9	CASSLGQGYTSEEQYF	TGTGCCAGCAGCCTAGGACAGGGATATACGTCTGAAGAGCAGTACTTC
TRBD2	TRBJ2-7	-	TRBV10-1	CASSEVAGSYEQYF	TGCGCCAGCAGTGAGGTAGCGGGATCCTACGAGCAGTACTTC
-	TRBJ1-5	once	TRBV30	CAWSSGKNQPQHF	TGTGCCTGGAGCTCAGGAAAAAATCAGCCCCAGCATTTT
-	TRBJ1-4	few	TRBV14	CASSQDQGRAEKLFF	TGTGCCAGCAGCCAAGATCAGGGAAGGGCTGAAAAACTGTTTTTT
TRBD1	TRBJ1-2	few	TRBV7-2	CASSLTLTGGYYTF	TGTGCCAGCAGCTTAACCCTGACAGGGGGGTACTACACCTTC
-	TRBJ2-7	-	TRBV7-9	CASSLKGDEQYF	TGTGCCAGCAGCTTGAAAGGAGACGAGCAGTACTTC
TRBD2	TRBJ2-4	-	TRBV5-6	CASSWGLAADIQYF	TGTGCCAGCAGCTGGGGACTAGCGGCGGACATTCAGTACTTC
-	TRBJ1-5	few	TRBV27	CASSPRQGLSNQPQHF	TGTGCCAGCAGTCCAAGGCAGGGGCTTAGCAATCAGCCCCAGCATTTT
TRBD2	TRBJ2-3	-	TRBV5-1	CASSRGLAGREDTQYF	TGCGCCAGCAGCCGAGGACTAGCGGGACGAGAAGATACGCAGTATTTT
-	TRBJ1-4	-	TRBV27	CASSSATIYEKLFF	TGTGCCAGCAGTTCGGCCACGATTTATGAAAAACTGTTTTTT
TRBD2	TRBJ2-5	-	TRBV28	CASSLADTQETQYF	TGTGCCAGCAGTCTAGCGGACACCCAAGAGACCCAGTACTTC
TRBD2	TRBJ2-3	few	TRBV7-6	CASSLQREGADTQYF	TGTGCCAGCAGCTTACAGCGGGAGGGCGCAGATACGCAGTATTTT
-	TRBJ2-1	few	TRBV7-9	CASSNRGLPNNEQFF	TGTGCCAGCAGCAACCGGGGACTGCCTAACAATGAGCAGTTCTTC
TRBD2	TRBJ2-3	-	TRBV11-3	CASSSRTSQADTQYF	TGTGCCAGCAGCTCCCGGACTAGCCAGGCAGATACGCAGTATTTT
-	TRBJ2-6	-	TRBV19	CASSIQGFSSGANVLTF	TGTGCCAGTAGTATACAGGGATTCAGCTCTGGGGCCAACGTCCTGACTTTC
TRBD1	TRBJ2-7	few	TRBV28	CASTPDRPHYEQYF	TGTGCCAGCACCCCGGACAGGCCTCACTACGAGCAGTACTTC
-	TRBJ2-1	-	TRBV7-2	CASSPTGNSYNEQFF	TGTGCCAGCAGCCCGACGGGGAACTCCTACAATGAGCAGTTCTTC
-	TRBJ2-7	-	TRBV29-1	CSVSRDTYEQYF	TGCAGCGTCAGCCGGGACACCTACGAGCAGTACTTC
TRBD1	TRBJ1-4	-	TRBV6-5	CASSWGQYNEKLFF	TGTGCCAGCAGTTGGGGACAGTATAATGAAAAACTGTTTTTT
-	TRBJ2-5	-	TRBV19	CASSIMDQETQYF	TGTGCCAGTAGTATAATGGATCAAGAGACCCAGTACTTC
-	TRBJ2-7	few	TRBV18	CASSWTPAGEQYF	TGTGCCAGCTCATGGACACCGGCGGGGGAGCAGTACTTC
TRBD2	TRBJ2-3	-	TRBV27	CTSSLGLAGRGSTDTQYF	TGTACCAGCAGTTTGGGACTAGCGGGAAGGGGAAGCACAGATACGCAGTATTTT